This T cell receptor (beta chain) was identified during a study of control samples from healthy donors and cancer patients (dated by TCRdb to the early 2020s). Libraries came from the immunoSEQ multiplex PCR assay. Entries here come from immuneACCESS through TCRdb and include only in-frame sequences with V and J called. Some clones fail to appear in such tables; in the studies checked, an unresolved V gene covers under half of the shortfall, and the cause of the remainder is unknown. This sample comprises 400,000 to 500,000 clones, around 90% of them detected only once. 5.5% to 8% of the sample is in the top ten clones. On this clone itself: The target of this receptor is not known. No qualities accompany the bases; no much larger clone lies one base away.

CDR1 and CDR2 (SEHNR, FQNEAQ) derive from the germline V gene (reference sequence). Including the terminal cysteine and phenylalanine, the CDR3 comprises 12 residues. The retained sequence is limited to the CDR3, 36 bases, with the frame set at the first base. Relative to germline, V is 1 base shorter and J is 7 bases shorter, with 8 bases between their ends. Material: PBMCs. The rearrangement combines TRBV7-9 with TRBJ2-7, with TRBD2 perhaps the D gene, on 6 matching bases. The sequence was collected from a man aged 40-49 years with head and neck cancer. The CDR3 protein: CASSLEEGEQYF. The DNA sequence is given as TGTGCCAGCAGCTTAGAGGAGGGAGAGCAGTACTTC.